A single sample is the source of the 7 T cell receptor beta chains below, sequenced in a study of T-cell reconstitution after alpha-beta-depleted transplantation in children. Unique molecular identifiers were incorporated when the TCRbeta library was constructed. Via MiXCR, TCRdb re-called the PCR reads, giving one row per CDR3 protein. The table lists some 640,000 distinct CDR3 sequences, roughly 15% of them singletons, with 1.1% in the top ten. The input for sequencing was PBMCs from the stem cell graft donor, taken from the stem cell graft. The source is a human donor who donated a stem cell graft to a child with acute myeloid leukemia.

The table lists this clonotype with many counts. The chain couples TRBV29-1 to TRBJ2-3; unclear D gene. V was clipped by 3 bases and J by 1 base, with 5 bases between them. The germline V gene encodes CDR1 SQVTM and CDR2 ANQGSEA. CDR3 length equals 12 residues. The CDR3 nucleotides read TGCAGCGTTGAGAAACGCACAGATACGCAGTATTTT. Its translation is CSVEKRTDTQYF.

In this sample, this clonotype turned up a few times. This chain uses TRBV12-3 or TRBV12-4 with TRBJ2-1; TRBD2 is a possible D gene (5 bases). V shed 7 bases and J shed 7 bases, with 17 bases lying between them. The CDR3 sequence is 14 residues long. CDR3 in amino acids: CASTPAGEPNEQFF. CDR3 in DNA: TGTGCCAGCACCCCTGCGGGTGAGCCTAATGAGCAGTTCTTC.

The CDR3 loop reads CASSWKIAGDNEQFF. The CDR3 nucleotides are TGTGCCAGCAGCTGGAAGATAGCGGGGGACAATGAGCAGTTCTTC. The rearrangement links TRBV7-9 to TRBJ2-1, with 9 bases lining up with TRBD2. After removal of 4 bases from V and 5 bases from J, the junction contained 6 bases not matched to a gene. The CDR3 spans 15 residues. Germline CDR1 SEHNR, CDR2 FQNEAQ (reference sequence).

This clonotype was detected a few times. The rearrangement uses TRBV6-2 or TRBV6-3 and TRBJ2-1; 9 bases fit TRBD2. Looked up from germline, CDR1 is MNHEY and CDR2 is SVGEGT. J gave up 7 bases and V 4 bases, and 14 bases lay outside the gene matches. This CDR3 has 17 residues. In DNA form, the CDR3 reads TGTGCCAGCAGTTTGATTCACATTAGCGGGGGCAGGAATGAGCAGTTCTTC. This encodes CASSLIHISGGRNEQFF.

This clonotype was detected many times. The chain uses TRBV7-9 and TRBJ2-1; TRBD2 aligns across 9 bases. The CDR3 contains 15 residues. Germline values: CDR1 SEHNR, CDR2 FQNEAQ (reference sequence). V gave up 2 bases and J gave up 5 bases; unmatched junction bases: 4. This chain's CDR3 is CASSLQAGGHNEQFF. The CDR3, as DNA: TGTGCCAGCAGCTTACAAGCGGGGGGCCACAATGAGCAGTTCTTC.

This clonotype was seen at least ten times. The chain combines TRBV27 with TRBJ2-2; either TRBD1 or TRBD2 may fit D (5 bases each). Trimming removed 6 bases from V and 8 bases from J, with 13 bases in between. This CDR3 has 13 amino acids. Germline assignment: CDR1 MNHEY and CDR2 SMNVEV (reference sequence). This chain's CDR3 is CASSRGVGGELFF. The CDR3 bases are TGTGCCAGCAGCAGAGGGGTCGGGGGGGAGCTGTTTTTT.

At least ten counts were recorded for this clonotype. The V gene is TRBV20-1, the J gene TRBJ2-1; D call uncertain. This CDR3 spans 14 amino acids. Germline CDR1 reads DFQATT; CDR2 reads SNEGSKA (reference sequence). V was trimmed by 3 bases and J by 4 bases, leaving 13 bases between them. CDR3 coding DNA: TGCAGTGCTAGTCGGAGTACAGCGTACAATGAGCAGTTCTTC. Protein product: CSASRSTAYNEQFF.